This note documents a single T cell receptor beta chain sequence. This sample was included in a study of shared clonotypes between healthy human individuals. Sequenced by immunoSEQ multiplex PCR; TCRdb stores in-frame clones only, minus some. This table has roughly 1 million clones, 75% to 85% appearing once. Sequencing input: memory CD4+ T cells from PBMCs. Subset of the sample: CD45RA-negative fraction. This TCR came from a man between 18 and 35 years old in good health. Some clones in this sample may be carry-over from other donors' samples.

CDR3 DNA: TGTGCCAGCTCACCGAGTCCGCTCGGCACAGATACGCAGTATTTT. It codes for CASSPSPLGTDTQYF. The gene calls are TRBV18 and TRBJ2-3; no clear D. The CDR3 covers 15 residues. Germline V lookup: CDR1 KGHSH, CDR2 LQKENI. V lost 3 bases and J 1 base, leaving 11 bases between the germline ends. Full variable domain (outside the CDR3, taken from reference TRBV18 and TRBJ2-3): NAGVMQNPRHLVRRRGQEARLRCSPMKGHSHVYWYRQLPEEGLKFMVYLQKENIIDESGMPKERFSAEFPKEGPSILRIQQVVRGDSAAYFCASSPSPLGTDTQYFGPGTRLTVL.